This T cell receptor beta chain was profiled in a study of cytomegalovirus exposure and HLA in healthy donors. General study findings and limits: Roughly uniform depth of sequencing across donors was assumed in presence/absence analyses. According to the study, roughly 160 TCR beta chains were cytomegalovirus-associated.

A note on this clone: The antigen is unknown.

The primer mix had 60 Vbeta and 13 Jbeta primers. Only in-frame clones appear in the TCRdb table, and some are missing; sequencing was by immunoSEQ multiplex PCR. Its listing shows 95,000 to 110,000 clones. CDR1 and CDR2 from the germline V gene are KGHSH and LQKENI. CDR3 length: 15 residues. The junction had 6 bases not matched to a gene; V was cut back by 2 bases and J by 5 bases. The sequenced sample was PBMCs. This sequence joins TRBV18 and TRBJ1-5; 7 nucleotides align to TRBD1. This clonotype was sampled from a man aged 35-49 years in good health and CMV-seronegative. CDR3 amino acids: CASSPMGTGDQPQHF. As DNA, the CDR3 is TGTGCCAGCTCACCAATGGGTACAGGGGATCAGCCCCAGCATTTT.